This TCR beta chain originates from a study of tumor and adjacent non-tumor tissue in lung cancer (dated by TCRdb to about 2018). Study-wide context: Patients with adenocarcinoma (about 12), squamous cell carcinoma (2) and small cell lung cancer (1) were included in the cohort. Among the roughly 15 patients, ages ranged from roughly 30 to 85 years, approximately ten were men and 5 were women, and disease was TNM stage I to III. In total, sequencing yielded 125,075,908 productive TCRbeta reads, which works out to an average of approximately 4.1 million reads per sample. The study compared bulk TCRbeta repertoires between lung tumor tissue and matched distant non-tumor lung tissue from approximately 14 lung cancer patients. For each patient, one tumor sample and one normal lung sample were taken, giving thirty paired specimens that underwent TCRbeta CDR3 sequencing. What the work shows at the level of the full study, not this receptor alone: Only around 15 patients were included in the cohort, and the need for larger samples and more detailed clinical data was noted by the authors. The sequencing platform is not named in the methods, and unique molecular identifiers are not mentioned. In normal lung, the top 100 clones accounted for a significantly larger cumulative share of the repertoire than in tumor tissue. Significantly higher TCR diversity was found in younger patients, and higher tumor TCR diversity was associated with shorter overall and disease-free survival. TCR diversity (inverse Simpson) was significantly higher in tumor than in normal lung tissue (about 400 vs 150, P = 0.0075, Mann-Whitney U test). Because peripheral blood was not sequenced, blood TCRbeta repertoires in the lung cancer patients of the study were not examined.

Library generation was performed with multiplex PCR. Sequencing instrument: Illumina HiSeq 2500. TCRbeta libraries were built by three rounds of nested PCR using primers (Table S4), following protocols modified from ARM-PCR. PCR products of 200-500 bp were gel-excised and purified with the QIAquick gel extraction kit before sequencing. Under the source paper's analysis protocol: Trimmomatic was used to clean the reads, FLASH merged the cleaned reads into complete CDR3 sequences, and MiTCR assigned the sequences to V(D)J germline segments. Clonal diversity was computed as the inverse Simpson's index with VDJtools. Productive reads were defined as in-frame sequences without a premature stop codon. TCRdb reprocessing: public reads trimmed at Q25 with fastp, clones called with MiXCR, in-frame beta chains kept. CDR3 protein duplicates are merged, each entry listing the most common genes and DNA. The V and J calls and clone size come from TCRdb's table, not from the authors' own analysis. Counted in this sample were some 100,000 distinct CDR3 sequences; 65% of them appeared once. The top ten clonotypes cover less than 20% of the sample.

RNA was isolated from bulk unsorted tissue, and RNA quality was assessed with a NanoDrop ND-1000 and an Agilent 2100. Distant non-tumor tissue taken more than 3 cm from the tumor edge was used as the normal lung sample. The donors were newly diagnosed lung cancer patients admitted for thoracic surgery in China from August to November 2014 who had not received prior chemotherapy. Patients who had received previous radiotherapy or chemotherapy, or who had another concurrent cancer, were excluded from the study. Surgical tissue pieces of about 1-2.1 cm3 were preserved in RNAlater solution and stored at -80 °C until use. On this clonotype: Its target antigen remains unknown. Base quality data are lacking; no much larger clone is found one base away.

Per the germline V gene (reference sequence), LNHDA is the CDR1 and SQIVND is the CDR2. V loses 8 bases, J loses 4 bases, and the germline ends lie 12 bases apart. CDR3 length: 12 amino acids, cysteine to phenylalanine. Only the CDR3 region is kept as DNA, spanning 36 bases read in frame from base 1. The sequence derives from a man younger than 40 with non-small cell lung cancer. Sequencing was performed on distant non-tumor lung tissue. The chain uses TRBV19 and TRBJ2-7; TRBD2 is a weak D gene call, 5 bases matching. CDR3 protein: CASPTRGYEQYF. The nucleotides are TGTGCCAGTCCCACCCGGGGTTACGAGCAGTACTTC. Full variable domain (CDR3 extended with the reference TRBV19 and TRBJ2-7 proteins): DGGITQSPKYLFRKEGQNVTLSCEQNLNHDAMYWYRQDPGQGLRLIYYSQIVNDFQKGDIAEGYSVSREKKESFPLTVTSAQKNPTAFYLCASPTRGYEQYFGPGTRLTVT.